The 32 T cell receptor beta chains below all came from one sample that was sequenced in a study of response to subunit inactivated influenza vaccine. MiXCR was run by TCRdb on the RT-PCR reads, yielding one entry per CDR3 protein. The sample yields about 500,000 distinct CDR3 sequences, about 17% seen once. The sample here was CD4+ T cells sorted from PBMCs, taken roughly 24 months after vaccination. These receptor sequences come from a man in his fifties or sixties who received an inactivated influenza vaccine.

This clonotype appeared many times. The gene calls are TRBV7-2 and TRBJ2-7; no clear D. The CDR3 runs 13 residues. Trimming cost V 1 base and J 4 bases, with 8 bases left between them. Germline loops: CDR1 SGHTA, CDR2 FQGNSA. CDR3 coding DNA: TGTGCCAGCAGCTTAGATTCCGGGTACGAGCAGTACTTC. Protein product: CASSLDSGYEQYF.

This clonotype was seen at least ten times. The V and J genes are TRBV27 and TRBJ1-2; D is ambiguous. CDR1 is MNHEY, CDR2 SMNVEV, per germline (reference sequence). V lost 8 bases to trimming and J lost 3 bases, with 28 bases between them. The length of the CDR3 is 18 residues. CDR3 DNA sequence: TGTGCCAGCGGCCGGTATTCCTACCGGGCCTCCGGTGACTATGGCTACACCTTC. The encoded protein is CASGRYSYRASGDYGYTF.

The chain is built from TRBV7-9 and TRBJ1-2; D is ambiguous. V was pared by 9 bases and J by 4 bases, with 9 bases between. In germline, CDR1 is SEHNR, CDR2 FQNEAQ (reference sequence). The CDR3 covers 11 residues. The CDR3 protein is CASAGSYGYTF. The CDR3 DNA reads TGTGCCAGTGCCGGGTCCTATGGCTACACCTTC.

The chain carries TRBV15 and TRBJ2-2; D ambiguous. Trimming left V 3 bases short and J 8 bases short, with 10 bases between. CDR3 size: 13 residues. Per germline, CDR1 LNHNV and CDR2 YYDKDF (reference sequence). CDR3: CATSSSFWGELFF. CDR3 DNA sequence: TGTGCCACCAGCAGTTCCTTTTGGGGGGAGCTGTTTTTT.

This clonotype was observed many times. The gene calls are TRBV5-5 and TRBJ2-1, with D perhaps assigned TRBD1 or TRBD2 (5 bases each). V dropped 1 base and J dropped 7 bases, with 12 bases sitting between them. Germline loops: CDR1 SGHKS, CDR2 YYEKEE (reference sequence). CDR3 size: 14 residues. The DNA for the CDR3 is TGTGCCAGCAGCTTGCTGGGGCGGAGGAATGAGCAGTTCTTC. Protein: CASSLLGRRNEQFF.

This clonotype has more than one count but fewer than ten. V and J are TRBV10-1 and TRBJ2-3, with unresolved D. The germline V gene encodes CDR1 WNHNN and CDR2 SYGVQD (reference sequence). Deletions cut 7 bases from V and 1 base from J, with 6 bases between. CDR3 length: 12 amino acids. As DNA, the CDR3 is TGCGCCAGCAATGATGGCACAGATACGCAGTATTTT. The encoded protein is CASNDGTDTQYF.

In this sample, this clonotype turned up a few times. The chain couples TRBV6-2 or TRBV6-3 to TRBJ2-3, with TRBD1 matching over 8 bases. Germline V gives CDR1 MNHEY, CDR2 SVGEGT. With 6 bases clipped from V and 2 bases from J, the junction kept 4 bases outside the gene matches. CDR3 size: 14 residues. CDR3 DNA: TGTGCCAGCAGCGCGGGACAGGTCACAGATACGCAGTATTTT. It translates to CASSAGQVTDTQYF.

This clonotype has only a few counts. This chain joins TRBV5-6 and TRBJ2-1; D ambiguous. Germline V gives CDR1 SGHDT, CDR2 YYEEEE. CDR3 length: 12 amino acids. Trimming removed 10 bases at V and 6 bases at J, with 14 bases between. For the CDR3, the DNA is TGTGCCGAGCAAGATTGGCGCAATGAGCAGTTCTTC. Translating it yields CAEQDWRNEQFF.

This chain uses TRBV7-9 with TRBJ2-3; TRBD2 agrees at 11 bases. CDR3 length equals 15 residues. Unmatched junction bases numbered 5, after V lost 4 bases and J lost 5 bases. The germline V gene has CDR1 SEHNR and CDR2 FQNEAQ (reference sequence). The CDR3 DNA reads as TGTGCCAGCAGCTCGAATGGACTAGCGGGAGATACGCAGTATTTT. Its translation: CASSSNGLAGDTQYF.

The chain has TRBV11-2 and TRBJ2-1; 12 bases are shared with TRBD2. Germline loops: CDR1 SGHAT, CDR2 FQNNGV. CDR3 size: 20 residues. J was trimmed by 8 bases and V by 0 bases; bases with no gene match: 17. For the CDR3, the DNA is TGTGCCAGCAGCTTAGATGCTGTATTCCGGCTAGCGGGGGGGCTGGATGAGCAGTTCTTC. Its translation is CASSLDAVFRLAGGLDEQFF.

This clonotype was seen a handful of times. This rearrangement joins TRBV12-3 or TRBV12-4 to TRBJ1-5; 7 bases agree with TRBD1. This CDR3 region has 15 residues. J gave up 5 bases and V 6 bases, and 10 bases lay outside the gene matches. The CDR3 bases are TGTGCCAGCAGATTAACAGGGGATGGGTATCAGCCCCAGCATTTT. Amino acids: CASRLTGDGYQPQHF.

V is TRBV12-3 or TRBV12-4 and J is TRBJ2-1, with 13 bases that match TRBD2. With V trimmed by 6 bases and J by 10 bases, 9 bases remained unmatched. The CDR3 totals 15 residues. The CDR3 DNA sequence: TGTGCCAGCAGCCTGACTAGCGGGGGGCGGTGGGAGCAGTTCTTC. Its protein product is CASSLTSGGRWEQFF.

There are many counts of this clonotype. This chain uses TRBV29-1 with TRBJ2-1; possibly TRBD2 for D (6 bases). Trimming took off 1 base at V and 7 bases at J, with 17 bases between the two ends. Looked up from germline, CDR1 is SQVTM and CDR2 is ANQGSEA. The CDR3 spans 15 residues. The CDR3 protein is CSVEGLARRKNEQFF. For the CDR3, the DNA is TGCAGCGTTGAAGGGCTAGCGCGGAGGAAGAATGAGCAGTTCTTC.

This clonotype was detected only a few times. The rearrangement links TRBV12-5 to TRBJ1-1, with 9 bases fitting TRBD1. V lost 7 bases and J lost 6; bases outside the gene matches: 18. The CDR3 sequence is 17 residues long. In germline, CDR1 is LGHNT, CDR2 FRNRAP. CDR3 loop: CASASGGSRGDRAEAFF. CDR3 nucleotides: TGTGCTAGTGCTTCCGGGGGGTCTAGGGGGGACAGGGCTGAAGCTTTCTTT.

This clonotype showed up many times. This sequence joins TRBV5-1 and TRBJ2-1, with TRBD1 matching 12 bases. Germline values: CDR1 SGHRS, CDR2 YFSETQ. Germline trimming cut 3 bases from V and 1 base from J; bases unmatched to any gene: 5. The CDR3 extends over 17 amino acids. The CDR3 loop is CASSWDRGPTSYNEQFF. CDR3 sequence (DNA): TGCGCCAGCAGCTGGGACAGGGGGCCGACTTCCTACAATGAGCAGTTCTTC.

This clonotype was detected many times. V usage is TRBV12-3 or TRBV12-4 and J usage is TRBJ1-1; D might be TRBD1 (5 bases). Deletions cut 3 bases from V and 1 base from J, with 18 bases between. CDR3 length: 17 amino acids. This CDR3 reads CASSLGTWGRANTEAFF. CDR3 nucleotide sequence: TGTGCCAGCAGTTTGGGAACGTGGGGCAGGGCGAACACTGAAGCTTTCTTT.

The V and J genes are TRBV7-9 and TRBJ1-5; weak D call: TRBD1 (6 bases). Trimming left V 5 bases short and J 1 base short, with 9 bases between. This CDR3 region has 14 residues. CDR1 and CDR2 from the germline V gene are SEHNR and FQNEAQ (reference sequence). CDR3 protein: CASSRDNSNQPQHF. The CDR3 DNA reads as TGTGCCAGCAGCCGGGACAACAGCAATCAGCCCCAGCATTTT.

This clonotype was picked up one time. The gene calls are TRBV20-1 and TRBJ2-3; 7 bases agree with TRBD1. This CDR3 is built from 18 residues. Germline V gene sequence: CDR1 DFQATT, CDR2 SNEGSKA (reference sequence). The V segment lost 0 bases and the J segment 2 bases; nucleotides outside the gene matches: 14. CDR3 region: CSARDLRTRGFSTDTQYF. As DNA, the CDR3 is TGCAGTGCTAGAGATCTCCGGACCAGGGGGTTCTCCACAGATACGCAGTATTTT.

This clonotype has just a few counts. The J gene is TRBJ2-4, the V gene TRBV4-3, with 9 bases matching TRBD1. This CDR3 contains 16 residues. CDR1 and CDR2 from the germline V gene are LGHNA and YSLEER. Trimming at V came to 0 bases and at J to 6 bases, leaving 6 bases not matched to a gene. The DNA of the CDR3 is TGCGCCAGCAGCCAAGATAACAGACAGGGGGGAAACATTCAGTACTTC. This codes for CASSQDNRQGGNIQYF.

This chain uses TRBV20-1 with TRBJ2-7; D is ambiguous. There are 16 residues in the CDR3. From germline, CDR1 is DFQATT and CDR2 SNEGSKA (reference sequence). V dropped 2 bases and J dropped 1 base, with 18 bases sitting between them. DNA for the CDR3: TGCAGTGCTAGACAGCCTAATCCCTATAGATCCTACGAGCAGTACTTC. Protein: CSARQPNPYRSYEQYF.

In its sample, this clonotype was seen many times. The rearrangement links TRBV11-1 to TRBJ1-3; D gene ambiguous. Between the trimmed V and J ends, which lost 3 bases and 0 bases, there was a span of 6 bases. The CDR3 contains 14 residues. CDR1 and CDR2 from the germline V gene are SGHAT and FQDESV (reference sequence). CDR3 coding DNA: TGTGCCAGCAGCTTGGGCAACTCTGGAAACACCATATATTTT. Translated: CASSLGNSGNTIYF.

This clonotype was observed at least ten times. The rearrangement uses TRBV29-1 and TRBJ2-1, with TRBD1 matching 9 bases. Germline assignment: CDR1 SQVTM and CDR2 ANQGSEA. V trimming: 6 bases; J trimming: 4 bases; junction bases outside the gene matches: 7. The CDR3 covers 14 residues. The CDR3 loop is CSVRGQGQYNEQFF. CDR3 DNA: TGCAGCGTGAGGGGACAGGGTCAATACAATGAGCAGTTCTTC.

This clonotype has a handful of counts. CDR3 residues: CASSRNAARATTGELFF. CDR3 DNA: TGTGCCAGCAGCCGCAACGCGGCTAGAGCAACCACCGGGGAGCTGTTTTTT. This rearrangement joins TRBV7-2 to TRBJ2-2, with D unclear. Trimming removed 5 bases at V and 4 bases at J, with 20 bases between. Germline V gene lookup returns CDR1 SGHTA and CDR2 FQGNSA. The length of the CDR3 is 17 residues.

The gene calls are TRBV29-1 and TRBJ2-1; 10 bases map to TRBD2. Trimming cost V 6 bases and J 7 bases; bases outside gene matches: 12. Germline V CDR1 and CDR2: SQVTM, ANQGSEA. This CDR3 has 15 residues. The CDR3 here is CSVERAASGRNEQFF. CDR3 coding DNA: TGCAGCGTCGAACGGGCGGCTAGCGGGAGAAATGAGCAGTTCTTC.

This clonotype was seen many times. CDR3: CSALGLAGTQYF. In nucleotides, the CDR3 is TGCAGTGCCCTTGGACTAGCCGGAACCCAGTACTTC. This sequence joins TRBV20-1 and TRBJ2-5; 8 positions match TRBD2. With V trimmed by 6 bases and J by 8 bases, 8 bases remained unmatched. The CDR3 totals 12 residues. CDR1 and CDR2 from the germline V gene are DFQATT and SNEGSKA (reference sequence).

The V gene is TRBV20-1, the J gene TRBJ2-2, with 12 nucleotides matching TRBD2. The CDR3 runs to 15 residues. V lost 2 bases to trimming and J lost 7 bases; unmatched junction nucleotides: 5. Germline values: CDR1 DFQATT, CDR2 SNEGSKA (reference sequence). CDR3 loop: CSARPSGRAHGELFF. The CDR3 DNA sequence: TGCAGTGCTAGACCTAGCGGGAGGGCCCACGGGGAGCTGTTTTTT.

J is TRBJ1-6 and V is TRBV9; D ambiguous. The germline V gene encodes CDR1 SGDLS and CDR2 YYNGEE. The V gene lost 4 bases and the J gene lost 12 bases, with 17 bases spanning the gap. The CDR3 length is 14 residues. The DNA of the CDR3 is TGTGCCAGCAGCCCACCCGAATCGGCATTACCCCTCCACTTT. It encodes CASSPPESALPLHF. Supplemented by reference TRBV9 and TRBJ1-6, the full variable domain reads DSGVTQTPKHLITATGQRVTLRCSPRSGDLSVYWYQQSLDQGLQFLIQYYNGEERAKGNILERFSAQQFPDLHSELNLSSLELGDSALYFCASSPPESALPLHFGNGTRLTVT.

The genes are TRBV3-1 and TRBJ2-2, with 8 bases fitting TRBD2. The germline CDR1 and CDR2 sequences are LGHDT and YNNKEL (reference sequence). The CDR3 totals 15 residues. The V and J ends lost 7 bases and 2 bases, in that order; junction bases with no gene match: 6. The CDR3 nucleotides read TGTGCCAGCACGGGAGGGGGTCTAAACACCGGGGAGCTGTTTTTT. Encoded protein: CASTGGGLNTGELFF. The entire variable domain, with the rest obtained from reference TRBV3-1 and TRBJ2-2, is as follows: DTAVSQTPKYLVTQMGNDKSIKCEQNLGHDTMYWYKQDSKKFLKIMFSYNNKELIINETVPNRFSPKSPDKAHLNLHINSLELGDSAVYFCASTGGGLNTGELFFGEGSRLTVL.

The chain recombines TRBV2 with TRBJ1-1; 8 bases match TRBD1. Unmatched junction bases numbered 4, after V lost 4 bases and J lost 0 bases. The CDR3 spans 15 residues. Germline CDR1 SNHLY, CDR2 FYNNEI. CDR3 sequence (DNA): TGTGCCAGCAGTGTTTCGGGACAGGTGAACACTGAAGCTTTCTTT. Translated, it gives CASSVSGQVNTEAFF.

The chain has TRBV27 and TRBJ2-7; D possibly uses TRBD1 or TRBD2 (5 bases each). V was cut by 6 bases and J by 5 bases, with 26 bases left in between. CDR3 length equals 17 residues. Per germline, CDR1 MNHEY and CDR2 SMNVEV (reference sequence). CDR3: CASSQTVGTTVGNEQYF. CDR3 DNA: TGTGCCAGCAGCCAAACCGTAGGGACCACCGTTGGGAACGAGCAGTACTTC.

The V gene is TRBV11-1, the J gene TRBJ2-2, with TRBD1 matching over 7 bases. The V and J ends lost 5 bases and 6 bases, in that order; junction bases with no gene match: 3. The CDR3 runs 13 residues. CDR1 is SGHAT, CDR2 FQDESV, per germline (reference sequence). The CDR3 DNA follows: TGTGCCAGCAGCGTAGGGGGCTCCGGGGAGCTGTTTTTT. It is translated as CASSVGGSGELFF.

In this sample, this clonotype turned up a few times. The chain recombines TRBV2 with TRBJ2-7; 10 nucleotides line up with TRBD2. Germline loops: CDR1 SNHLY, CDR2 FYNNEI. There are 15 residues in the CDR3. With 8 bases clipped from V and 4 bases from J, the junction kept 11 bases outside the gene matches. Here the CDR3 DNA reads TGTGCCAGCCTCTCCGGGACTAGCGCTTTTTACGAGCAGTACTTC. The encoded protein is CASLSGTSAFYEQYF.